These 9 T cell receptor beta chains share one sample of origin, sequenced in a study of identical twins. TCRdb itself ran the 5' RACE reads through MiXCR, one entry per CDR3 protein. The sample shows around 570,000 distinct CDR3 sequences, over 8.5% of them seen only once. This sample was also put to use in a study of yellow fever vaccine responses in identical twins.

Sequenced: PBMCs. These TCRs come from a woman aged 18 to 35 in good health.

This clonotype was counted many times. The rearrangement links TRBV5-1 to TRBJ2-7, with TRBD1 matching over 9 bases. The CDR3 is 15 amino acids. Losses at the gene ends were 3 bases for V and 5 bases for J; bases not matched to a gene: 9. Looked up from germline, CDR1 is SGHRS and CDR2 is YFSETQ. The CDR3 spells CASSSGQGYFNEQYF. DNA for the CDR3: TGCGCCAGCAGCTCGGGACAGGGATATTTCAACGAGCAGTACTTC.

This clonotype was seen repeatedly, ten times or more. The chain recombines TRBV5-6 with TRBJ2-2; 7 positions match TRBD1. Germline V gene sequence: CDR1 SGHDT, CDR2 YYEEEE. This CDR3 spans 15 amino acids. Germline trimming cut 6 bases from V and 4 bases from J; bases unmatched to any gene: 9. The CDR3 DNA reads TGTGCCAGCACCCCGAGGGGGCGGGTCACCGGGGAGCTGTTTTTT. It codes for CASTPRGRVTGELFF.

The genes are TRBV4-1 and TRBJ2-1, with 9 bases that match TRBD1. The CDR3 has 15 residues. Trimming cost V 1 base and J 7 bases; bases outside gene matches: 5. Looked up from germline, CDR1 is MGHRA and CDR2 is YSYEKL. The CDR3 DNA sequence: TGCGCCAGCAGCCAAGGGTACAGGGGGCTTAATGAGCAGTTCTTC. Protein: CASSQGYRGLNEQFF.

This clonotype has more than one count but fewer than ten. The genes are TRBV10-3 and TRBJ2-1; 9 bases fit TRBD2. CDR1 is ENHRY and CDR2 is SYGVKD in the germline V gene. The CDR3 consists of 17 residues. With 2 bases clipped from V and 7 bases from J, the junction kept 12 bases outside the gene matches. CDR3 nucleotide sequence: TGTGCCATCAGTGAGGTTGCGGGCGGGAGGGCCGGGAATGAGCAGTTCTTC. Translated: CAISEVAGGRAGNEQFF.

This sequence joins TRBV27 and TRBJ2-2; D possibly corresponds to TRBD1 (6 bases). V was trimmed by 2 bases and J by 6 bases, leaving 16 bases between them. This CDR3 comprises 16 residues. Germline CDR1 and CDR2: MNHEY and SMNVEV (reference sequence). The CDR3 coding sequence is TGTGCCAGCAGTTTACTACAGGGTACATTTGCCGGGGAGCTGTTTTTT. The encoded protein is CASSLLQGTFAGELFF.

The chain joins TRBV12-3 or TRBV12-4 to TRBJ1-5; D unresolved. Trimming took off 6 bases at V and 2 bases at J, with 11 bases between the two ends. CDR3 size: 14 residues. The CDR3 spells CASSIGWGNQPQHF. The CDR3 region has the DNA TGTGCCAGCAGCATTGGCTGGGGCAATCAGCCCCAGCATTTT.

In this sample, this clonotype turned up a few times. The rearrangement joins TRBV4-3 to TRBJ1-2; D is perhaps TRBD1 (6 bases). The CDR3 contains 15 residues. CDR1 is LGHNA, CDR2 YSLEER, per germline. V was shortened by 0 bases and J by 4 bases, with 12 bases between the two germline ends. This CDR3 is CASSQDRTVSYGYTF. CDR3 nucleotides: TGCGCCAGCAGCCAAGACCGGACAGTCTCCTATGGCTACACCTTC.

Ten or more counts support this clonotype. This chain links TRBV6-5 with TRBJ2-3, with 15 bases aligning to TRBD2. Trimming at V came to 2 bases and at J to 0 bases, leaving 6 bases not matched to a gene. The CDR3 length is 19 residues. Per germline, CDR1 MNHEY and CDR2 SVGAGI. CDR3 sequence (DNA): TGTGCCAGCAGTTACGGCTCAGGACTAGCGGGGGGGAGCACAGATACGCAGTATTTT. As protein: CASSYGSGLAGGSTDTQYF.

The chain has TRBV4-2 and TRBJ2-7; perhaps D is TRBD1 or TRBD2 (7 bases each). The CDR3 is 15 residues long. V was shortened by 1 base and J by 6 bases, with 16 bases between the two germline ends. The germline V gene encodes CDR1 LGHNA and CDR2 YNFKEQ. The CDR3 sequence is CASSQAGGGRFEQYF. The CDR3, as DNA: TGTGCCAGCAGCCAAGCAGGGGGGGGGCGTTTCGAGCAGTACTTC.